This T cell receptor beta chain was observed in a study of PD-L1 blockade in urothelial cancer. The assay was immunoSEQ multiplex PCR, and TCRdb's table has in-frame clones only and misses some. The table shows about 72,000 clones, with around four fifths occurring only once. Worth noting for this clone: Its specificity is unknown. Other DNA sequences within the sample encode an identical CDR3.

Regarding the study as a whole: Pretreatment clonality of the blood TCR repertoire below the median was predictive of superior survival.

Sequenced here: PBMCs, sampled around atezolizumab (anti-PD-L1) treatment. The TCR originated in a man between 65 and 85 years old with urothelial cancer.

This chain's CDR3 is CASSVTGTGELFF. For the CDR3, the DNA is TGTGCCAGCAGCGTGACGGGCACCGGGGAGCTGTTTTTT. The V call is TRBV9, the J call TRBJ2-2; D not certain. The CDR3 extends over 13 amino acids. Deletions cut 2 bases from V and 4 bases from J, with 6 bases between. Germline CDR1 SGDLS, CDR2 YYNGEE.